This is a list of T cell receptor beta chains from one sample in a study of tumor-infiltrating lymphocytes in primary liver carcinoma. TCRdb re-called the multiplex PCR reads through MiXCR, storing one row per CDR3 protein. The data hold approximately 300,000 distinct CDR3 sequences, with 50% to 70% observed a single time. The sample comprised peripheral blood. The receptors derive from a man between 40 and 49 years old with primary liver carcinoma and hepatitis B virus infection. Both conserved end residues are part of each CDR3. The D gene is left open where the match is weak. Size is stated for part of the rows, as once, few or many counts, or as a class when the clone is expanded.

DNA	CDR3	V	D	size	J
TGTGCCACCCGGACCGGGACAGGGGAAAGCGGGGACCTGTTTTTT	CATRTGTGESGDLFF	TRBV6-1	TRBD1	few	TRBJ2-2
TGTGCCAGCAGCTTAACCCTCCGGGGAACCCAGTTCTTC	CASSLTLRGTQFF	TRBV11-2	-	-	TRBJ2-1
TGTGCCAGCAGCTTGTCGGTTCAAGAGGCCCAATATTTC	CASSLSVQEAQYF	TRBV11-3	-	-	TRBJ2-5
TGTGCCAGCAGTCCCGGGGGCGGGAGGGCCTACAATGAGCAGTTCTTC	CASSPGGGRAYNEQFF	TRBV6-2/TRBV6-3	TRBD2	few	TRBJ2-1
TGTGCCAGCAGTGAAATGCCCCAGCGGCAAGAGACCCAGTACTTC	CASSEMPQRQETQYF	TRBV6-1	-	many	TRBJ2-5
TGTGCCACCAGTGGTGGGACAGGGGGCCTGGGCGAGCAGTACTTC	CATSGGTGGLGEQYF	TRBV24-1	TRBD1	-	TRBJ2-7
TGTACCATCAGCTTAGAAGCCAGGGGGTCAGATACGCAGTATTTT	CTISLEARGSDTQYF	TRBV11-1	TRBD1	-	TRBJ2-3
TGTGCCAACAGCCAAGATAAAGGCGGGCTCGGGCTCACTGAAGCTTTCTTT	CANSQDKGGLGLTEAFF	TRBV14	-	once	TRBJ1-1
TGTGCCAACAGCTTAGATCTCTCCCACCCTGAAGCTTTCTTT	CANSLDLSHPEAFF	TRBV11-3	-	-	TRBJ1-1
TGCGCCAGCAGTGCCGGGAGTGTGGGCAATGAGCAGTTCTTC	CASSAGSVGNEQFF	TRBV10-1	-	many	TRBJ2-1
TGTGCCAGCAGTGCCACAACGCCATATTTT	CASSATTPYF	TRBV28	-	-	TRBJ2-3
TGCGCCAGCAGCTTGGATGGACTAGCGGGTATGAACGTTCAGTACTTC	CASSLDGLAGMNVQYF	TRBV5-1	TRBD2	-	TRBJ2-4
TGTGCCAGCAGCCAAGTTGCGGGTCTCAGGTATGAACAGTTCTTC	CASSQVAGLRYEQFF	TRBV14	-	-	TRBJ2-1
TGTGCCAGCAGTCCCTGGGATCACTACGAGCAATACTTC	CASSPWDHYEQYF	TRBV12-3/TRBV12-4	-	-	TRBJ2-7
TGTGCCAGCAGCTTGGTCGGCGGGGGCCCAGATACGCAGTATTTT	CASSLVGGGPDTQYF	TRBV5-6	-	-	TRBJ2-3
TGTGCCAGCAGCTTTCTTAAACTAGCGGGGAAGAAAATTGTCAGTGGCGAGCAGTACTTC	CASSFLKLAGKKIVSGEQYF	TRBV7-9	TRBD2	few	TRBJ2-7
TGTGCCAGTAGTACGGACAGGAGCAATCAGCCCCAGCATTTT	CASSTDRSNQPQHF	TRBV19	TRBD1	few	TRBJ1-5
TGTACCAGCAGCGTAAGACGGGGGACCAGCTTC	CTSSVRRGTSF	TRBV11-2	-	-	TRBJ2-7
TGTGCCAGCAGTTTGGCGGGGGAGACAGGGGGTGGCTACACCTTC	CASSLAGETGGGYTF	TRBV28	TRBD1	-	TRBJ1-2
TGTGCCAGCAGTTTGACAGGGTCGCTTCCAAATGAGCAGTTCTTC	CASSLTGSLPNEQFF	TRBV12-3/TRBV12-4	TRBD1	many	TRBJ2-1
TGTGCCGGCAGCCGGGGGCTAGCGAAAGTCAATGAGCAGTTCTTC	CAGSRGLAKVNEQFF	TRBV11-1	-	-	TRBJ2-1
TGTGCCAGCAGCTTAGACGGGATTGCTTTCTACGAGCAGTACTTC	CASSLDGIAFYEQYF	TRBV7-3	-	-	TRBJ2-7
TGTGCCAGCAGCCAAGAAGGGAGGACTAGCGGGAGAGGAGATATGCACTATTTT	CASSQEGRTSGRGDMHYF	TRBV4-2	TRBD2	-	TRBJ2-3
TGTGCCAGCAGTGAAGCGCTGATGGTGGGCCGGGGCATTGAAGCTTTCTTT	CASSEALMVGRGIEAFF	TRBV6-1	-	-	TRBJ1-1
TGTGCCACCAGTGATCTCACTACAGGGACAGAGACCCAGTACTTC	CATSDLTTGTETQYF	TRBV24-1	-	few	TRBJ2-5
TGTGCCAGCAGTCCGGACAGGGTAAAGGGCTACACCTTC	CASSPDRVKGYTF	TRBV6-5	TRBD1	many	TRBJ1-2
TGTGCCAGCAACCCTATGGTCAGGGGGCGGACTGAAGCTTTCTTT	CASNPMVRGRTEAFF	TRBV11-2	TRBD1	-	TRBJ1-1
TGTGCCAGCAACGGTCCAGGGGAGACCCAGTACTTC	CASNGPGETQYF	TRBV6-1	-	many	TRBJ2-5
TGTGCCAGCAGTTTGACAGGGAGTTCACCCCTCCACTTT	CASSLTGSSPLHF	TRBV12-3/TRBV12-4	TRBD1	many	TRBJ1-6
TGTGCCAGCAGTAAGGGACTCAGGTCCTACGAGCAGTACTTC	CASSKGLRSYEQYF	TRBV12-3/TRBV12-4	-	once	TRBJ2-7
TGCGCCAGCAGCGAGGGCCGGTCGGTGGCCAAAAACATTCAGTACTTC	CASSEGRSVAKNIQYF	TRBV4-3	-	many	TRBJ2-4
TGTGCCAGCAGCGGAACCAGGGGAACAGCGGGTGAAGCTTTCTTT	CASSGTRGTAGEAFF	TRBV5-4	-	-	TRBJ1-1
TGTGCCAACAGACGGGAGCCCCGGGGTGAGCAGTTCTTC	CANRREPRGEQFF	TRBV6-4	-	-	TRBJ2-1
TGCGCCAGCAGCTGGGGGACAGTCTCTGGGGCCAACGTCCTGACTTTC	CASSWGTVSGANVLTF	TRBV5-1	TRBD1	few	TRBJ2-6
TGTGCCAGCACCACCGGGACAGGGACCTACGAGCAGTACTTC	CASTTGTGTYEQYF	TRBV28	TRBD1	few	TRBJ2-7
TGTACCAGCAGCTCTAGTAACACCGGGGAGCTGTTTTTT	CTSSSSNTGELFF	TRBV11-3	-	-	TRBJ2-2
TGTGCCAGCAGCTTAGTCCGGGGGCCCCAAGAGACCCAGTACTTC	CASSLVRGPQETQYF	TRBV11-2	-	many	TRBJ2-5
TGTGTCAGCAGTACCCTCAGGACAGGGATTCACGAACAGTACTTC	CVSSTLRTGIHEQYF	TRBV6-2/TRBV6-3	TRBD1	-	TRBJ2-7
TGCACCAGCAGCCAAGACGCTAAAGTAGCGGGATATGAGCAGTTCTTC	CTSSQDAKVAGYEQFF	TRBV1	-	many	TRBJ2-1
TGTGCCAGCAGTGAAGCGCCGGGACCAGGCTACCAGCAGTACTTC	CASSEAPGPGYQQYF	TRBV6-1	-	-	TRBJ2-7
TGTGCCACCAGTCGGACGGGGCAGGGAACCCACGAGCAGTACTTC	CATSRTGQGTHEQYF	TRBV24-1	-	many	TRBJ2-7
TGCGCCAGCAGCCCGGACAGGGGTGATCAGCCCCAGCATTTT	CASSPDRGDQPQHF	TRBV5-1	TRBD1	-	TRBJ1-5
TGTGCCAGCAGTCCCTCCGGAGGGGCGCAAGAGACCCAGTACTTC	CASSPSGGAQETQYF	TRBV28	-	-	TRBJ2-5
TGCGCCAGCAGCCTCAACCCCGGGACTAGCGGGAGGAACTCCTACAATGAGCAGTTCTTC	CASSLNPGTSGRNSYNEQFF	TRBV5-1	TRBD2	-	TRBJ2-1
TGTGCCATCAGTGAACGGTCGGCGAGCTCCTACGAGCAGTACTTC	CAISERSASSYEQYF	TRBV10-3	-	-	TRBJ2-7
TGTGCCAACTGTTTAATTGCGGGGGAGCAGTTCTTC	CANCLIAGEQFF	TRBV12-3/TRBV12-4	-	-	TRBJ2-1
TGCGCCAGCAAGGAGGGGATGAGCAATCAGCCCCAGCATTTT	CASKEGMSNQPQHF	TRBV5-1	-	few	TRBJ1-5
TGTGCCAGCAGTTCCGGGACGGGGTTGACCGGGGAGCTGTTTTTT	CASSSGTGLTGELFF	TRBV12-3/TRBV12-4	-	many	TRBJ2-2
TGTGCCACTTCAGGAGACAGGGGTATCACCGGGGAGCTGTTTTTT	CATSGDRGITGELFF	TRBV6-1	TRBD1	many	TRBJ2-2